This T cell receptor beta chain was observed in a study of blood T cell repertoires in COVID-19. Background on the study: Donors in the United States, Italy and Spain gave samples during acute or convalescent COVID-19.

Germline V gene sequence: CDR1 SGDLS, CDR2 YYNGEE. V shed 3 bases and J shed 8 bases, with 12 bases lying between them. The CDR3 sequence is 13 residues long. As originally analysed: The authors estimated nucleated cell counts from reference gene primer amplification. Clones were sequenced by immunoSEQ multiplex PCR, and TCRdb holds only the in-frame ones, with some missing. The DNA was the basis for D and trimming; V, J and clone size are from that table. The sample has 300,000 to 400,000 clones; 88% are singletons. The age range of participants was 18 to 89 years, with residence in about two dozen US areas. Categorization into cohorts depended on clinical history that participants reported.

The receptor was isolated from a young woman who had recovered from COVID-19. The rearrangement links TRBV9 to TRBJ1-5; unclear D gene. The material sequenced was PBMCs or T cells enriched from blood (not recorded which). The chain's CDR3 is CASSAGVREPQHF. The DNA of the CDR3 is TGTGCCAGCAGCGCCGGGGTTCGGGAGCCCCAGCATTTT.